These T cell receptor beta chains were read from a single sample in a study of cytomegalovirus exposure and HLA in healthy donors. The protocol was immunoSEQ multiplex PCR, while the TCRdb copy is restricted to in-frame clones and leaves out a portion. Here the sample spans roughly 150,000 clones, more than 60% being singletons. The source material was PBMCs. These receptors were taken from a man between 18 and 29 years old in good health and CMV-seropositive. CDR3s include the opening cysteine and the closing phenylalanine or tryptophan. Each record gives: V gene, clone size, J gene, D gene, CDR3 protein, CDR3 DNA. The D gene is left open where the match is weak. The listing skips clone size in some rows; elsewhere it reads once, few, many or a size class.

v_gene: TRBV5-1; abundance: .; j_gene: TRBJ2-1; d_gene: .; CDR3aa: CASSPDGGNSYNEQFF; CDR3nt: TGCGCCAGCAGCCCGGACGGCGGGAACTCCTACAATGAGCAGTTCTTC
v_gene: TRBV18; abundance: .; j_gene: TRBJ2-7; d_gene: .; CDR3aa: CASSETGTLYEQYF; CDR3nt: TGTGCCAGCTCGGAAACCGGGACTCTCTACGAGCAGTACTTC
v_gene: TRBV6-5; abundance: .; j_gene: TRBJ2-7; d_gene: .; CDR3aa: CASSPLVSNPYEQYF; CDR3nt: TGTGCCAGCAGTCCGCTAGTCTCAAATCCCTACGAGCAGTACTTC
v_gene: TRBV6-1; abundance: .; j_gene: TRBJ2-1; d_gene: TRBD2; CDR3aa: CASSAPGLAGQSSYNEQFF; CDR3nt: TGTGCCAGCAGTGCTCCGGGACTAGCGGGACAAAGCTCCTACAATGAGCAGTTCTTC
v_gene: TRBV5-4; abundance: .; j_gene: TRBJ2-1; d_gene: TRBD2; CDR3aa: CASSPMGGDRHEQFF; CDR3nt: TGTGCCAGCAGCCCGATGGGGGGGGATCGTCATGAGCAGTTCTTC
v_gene: TRBV19; abundance: .; j_gene: TRBJ1-1; d_gene: .; CDR3aa: CASISQGTANTEAFF; CDR3nt: TGTGCCAGTATTTCTCAGGGGACGGCGAACACTGAAGCTTTCTTT
v_gene: TRBV7-9; abundance: .; j_gene: TRBJ2-3; d_gene: TRBD2; CDR3aa: CSSSRGLAGITDTQYF; CDR3nt: TGTTCCAGCAGCAGAGGACTAGCGGGTATCACAGATACGCAGTATTTT
v_gene: TRBV9; abundance: once; j_gene: TRBJ2-2; d_gene: TRBD2; CDR3aa: CASSTGLAVNTGELFF; CDR3nt: TGTGCCAGCAGCACCGGACTAGCGGTGAACACCGGGGAGCTGTTTTTT
v_gene: TRBV7-2; abundance: .; j_gene: TRBJ2-7; d_gene: .; CDR3aa: CASSLVLLSYEQYF; CDR3nt: TGTGCCAGCAGCTTAGTACTCCTCTCCTACGAGCAGTACTTC
v_gene: TRBV30; abundance: .; j_gene: TRBJ2-7; d_gene: TRBD2; CDR3aa: CASETSASYEQYF; CDR3nt: TGTGCCTCCGAAACTAGCGCTTCCTACGAGCAGTACTTC
v_gene: TRBV15; abundance: .; j_gene: TRBJ2-5; d_gene: TRBD1; CDR3aa: CATSGFGQGWEETQYF; CDR3nt: TGTGCCACCAGCGGATTCGGACAGGGCTGGGAAGAGACCCAGTACTTC
v_gene: TRBV29-1; abundance: .; j_gene: TRBJ2-1; d_gene: .; CDR3aa: CSVLKEAAYNEQFF; CDR3nt: TGCAGCGTCCTCAAGGAGGCCGCCTACAATGAGCAGTTCTTC
v_gene: TRBV6-1; abundance: .; j_gene: TRBJ1-4; d_gene: .; CDR3aa: CASSVRGAGEKLFF; CDR3nt: TGTGCCAGCAGTGTCCGGGGGGCTGGGGAAAAACTGTTTTTT
v_gene: TRBV19; abundance: .; j_gene: TRBJ2-3; d_gene: .; CDR3aa: CAIATSSTDTQYF; CDR3nt: TGTGCCATCGCCACTTCTAGCACAGATACGCAGTATTTT
v_gene: TRBV5-1; abundance: .; j_gene: TRBJ2-3; d_gene: .; CDR3aa: CASSSGQGKTSTDTQYF; CDR3nt: TGCGCCAGCAGCTCCGGGCAGGGGAAAACGAGCACAGATACGCAGTATTTT
v_gene: TRBV4-1; abundance: .; j_gene: TRBJ2-7; d_gene: TRBD2; CDR3aa: CASSQDWGGYEQYF; CDR3nt: TGCGCCAGCAGCCAAGATTGGGGGGGGTACGAGCAGTACTTC
v_gene: TRBV10-3; abundance: .; j_gene: TRBJ2-3; d_gene: TRBD2; CDR3aa: CAIRAGGPVDTQYF; CDR3nt: TGTGCCATCAGGGCGGGAGGCCCCGTGGATACGCAGTATTTT
v_gene: TRBV20-1; abundance: .; j_gene: TRBJ2-7; d_gene: TRBD2; CDR3aa: CSAGLAGEQYF; CDR3nt: TGCAGTGCAGGACTAGCTGGCGAGCAGTACTTC
v_gene: TRBV6-4; abundance: .; j_gene: TRBJ2-1; d_gene: .; CDR3aa: CASRPGGGLPYNEQFF; CDR3nt: TGTGCCAGCAGACCTGGGGGGGGCCTGCCCTACAATGAGCAGTTCTTC